This T cell receptor (beta chain) was captured in a study of blood T cell repertoires in COVID-19. Those enrolled in Seattle joined during active infection and were followed longitudinally afterward. The V gene's germline CDR1 is PRHDT and CDR2 FYEKMQ (reference sequence). V shed 5 bases, J shed 1 base, and the junction held 11 bases outside the gene matches. This CDR3 is built from 18 residues. Authors' analysis steps: Counts of nucleated cells, estimated from reference gene primer amplification, were obtained. The assay was immunoSEQ multiplex PCR, and TCRdb's table has in-frame clones only and misses some. V and J calls and clone size follow that table, whereas D and trimming were derived from the DNA. The top ten hold more than 0.7% of the sample, which has around 460,000 clones, around 90% seen once.

The V and J genes are TRBV13 and TRBJ2-1; 10 nucleotides agree with TRBD1. The source material was peripheral blood. The receptor was derived from a man younger than 35 with COVID-19, enrolled during active disease. The CDR3 loop reads CASSPRDRGFRSYNEQFF. The CDR3 nucleotides are TGTGCCAGCAGCCCGCGGGACAGGGGTTTCAGGTCCTACAATGAGCAGTTCTTC.